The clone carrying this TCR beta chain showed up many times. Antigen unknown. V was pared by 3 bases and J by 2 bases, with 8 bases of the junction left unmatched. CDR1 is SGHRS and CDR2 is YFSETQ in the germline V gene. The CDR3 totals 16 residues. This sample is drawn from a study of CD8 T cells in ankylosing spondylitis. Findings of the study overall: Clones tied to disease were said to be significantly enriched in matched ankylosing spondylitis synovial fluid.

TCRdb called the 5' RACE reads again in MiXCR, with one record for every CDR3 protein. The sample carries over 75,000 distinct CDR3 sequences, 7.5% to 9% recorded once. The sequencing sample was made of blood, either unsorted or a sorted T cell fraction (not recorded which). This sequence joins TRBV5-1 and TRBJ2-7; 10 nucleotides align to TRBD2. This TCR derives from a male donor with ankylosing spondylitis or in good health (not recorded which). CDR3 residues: CASSYRDSGGTYEQYF. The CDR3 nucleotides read TGCGCCAGCAGCTACCGTGATAGCGGGGGGACCTACGAGCAGTACTTC.